This T cell receptor (beta chain) stems from a study of OX40 agonist ivuxolimab in advanced cancers. For the study at large: An agonistic anti-OX40 (CD134) antibody, ivuxolimab, was used to treat the patients.

TCRdb keeps only in-frame clones here, not all; method: immunoSEQ multiplex PCR. The sample shows about 100,000 clones, 90% of them seen only once. CDR1 is MNHNY and CDR2 is SVGAGI in the germline V gene (reference sequence). V dropped 6 bases and J dropped 6 bases, with 19 bases sitting between them. The CDR3 has 15 amino acids. The source material was CD4+ or CD8+ T cells sorted from blood, sampled in a trial of the OX40 agonist ivuxolimab. This TCR derives from an adult with an advanced solid tumor such as melanoma, head and neck, liver or kidney cancer. This chain connects TRBV6-6 to TRBJ2-3; D possibly matches TRBD1 or TRBD2 (6 bases each). CDR3 nucleotides: TGTGCCAGCAGCCGAGGGGGGCGAGCAGGGGATACGCAGTATTTT. Translated: CASSRGGRAGDTQYF.